The 8 T cell receptor beta chains presented below share a single source sample, sequenced in a study of T-cell reconstitution after alpha-beta-depleted transplantation in children (TCRdb year 2016). The protocol used for the library was PCR. Instrument used: Illumina HiSeq 2500. TCR library preparation used molecular barcoding, with unique molecular identifiers applied to normalize quantification of the TCRbeta repertoire. TCRdb reanalyzed the raw reads on its own, using fastp at Q25 for trimming and MiXCR for clone calling, and kept in-frame beta chains. All rows with the same CDR3 protein become a single entry with the most common DNA and genes. The sample records some 140,000 distinct CDR3 sequences, roughly 9.7% of which are singletons. The ten largest clonotypes hold about 24% of the sample. Reading the label with the study, this specimen's treatment or condition is: allogeneic hematopoietic cell transplantation with graft depleted of TCRalphabeta T cells and CD19 B cells.

Sequencing was performed on PBMCs, mostly from graft donor cells, taken 180 days after TCRalphabeta/CD19-depleted stem cell transplant. All receptors derive from a girl under two years old who had a stem cell transplant for combined immunodeficiency, so the T cells may come from the graft donor.

This clonotype has a handful of counts. V is TRBV7-9 and J is TRBJ2-3, with D tentatively TRBD1 (5 bases). Germline assignment: CDR1 SEHNR and CDR2 FQNEAQ (reference sequence). V shed 5 bases and J shed 0 bases, with 9 bases lying between them. The CDR3 is 14 amino acids. CDR3 DNA sequence: TGTGCCAGCAGCCGCAGGGATAGCACAGATACGCAGTATTTT. As protein: CASSRRDSTDTQYF.

The rearrangement links TRBV7-6 to TRBJ2-3; D might be TRBD1 or TRBD2, each matching 5 bases. Germline V gives CDR1 SGHVS, CDR2 FNYEAQ. This CDR3 is built from 15 residues. V dropped 5 bases and J dropped 2 bases, with 14 bases sitting between them. The CDR3 is CASSPLGPFTDTQYF. CDR3 coding DNA: TGTGCCAGCAGCCCCCTGGGACCCTTCACAGATACGCAGTATTTT.

The table lists this clonotype with many counts. The V call is TRBV7-2, the J call TRBJ2-5; D gene ambiguous. CDR1 is SGHTA and CDR2 is FQGNSA in the germline V gene. The CDR3 is 13 amino acids. The V end lost 7 bases, the J end lost 2 bases, and 11 bases lay between the germline ends. The CDR3 DNA is TGTGCCAGCACCCCTTTTCCGCAAGAGACCCAGTACTTC. It is translated as CASTPFPQETQYF.

This clonotype has at least ten counts. The chain employs TRBV11-2 and TRBJ2-5, with D tentatively TRBD1 or TRBD2 (5 bases each). Looked up from germline, CDR1 is SGHAT and CDR2 is FQNNGV. V was clipped by 9 bases and J by 1 base, with 12 bases between them. This CDR3 spans 13 amino acids. This chain's CDR3 is CASSGGTQETQYF. The CDR3 region has the DNA TGTGCCAGTAGTGGGGGAACCCAAGAGACCCAGTACTTC.

The chain combines TRBV7-2 with TRBJ2-5; 8 bases line up with TRBD2. The CDR3 length is 15 residues. CDR1 and CDR2 from the germline V gene are SGHTA and FQGNSA. Germline trimming cut 5 bases from V and 1 base from J; bases unmatched to any gene: 6. The CDR3 DNA reads TGTGCCAGCAGCCTTAGCGGGAATATCCAAGAGACCCAGTACTTC. Translation gives CASSLSGNIQETQYF.

The rearrangement joins TRBV10-3 to TRBJ2-7, with D perhaps assigned TRBD1 or TRBD2 (5 bases each). Germline V gives CDR1 ENHRY, CDR2 SYGVKD. The CDR3 loop spans 11 amino acids. V lost 10 bases and J 5 bases, leaving 12 bases between the germline ends. CDR3 DNA: TGTGCCACCAGACGGGACCACGAGCAGTACTTC. Protein sequence: CATRRDHEQYF.

This clonotype has more than one count but fewer than ten. The chain employs TRBV5-1 and TRBJ2-2; tentative D call: TRBD1 (5 bases). Germline V CDR1 and CDR2: SGHRS, YFSETQ. The CDR3 is 17 residues long. The V end lost 0 bases, the J end lost 5 bases, and 17 bases lay between the germline ends. CDR3 nucleotides: TGCGCCAGCAGCTTGGACGGTTTGCCCTCAGGGACCGGGGAGCTGTTTTTT. It is translated as CASSLDGLPSGTGELFF.

This clonotype was counted only a few times. The chain links TRBV4-1 to TRBJ2-5; 8 positions agree with TRBD1. The CDR3 consists of 17 residues. V shed 2 bases, J shed 2 bases, and the junction held 10 bases outside the gene matches. In germline, CDR1 is MGHRA, CDR2 YSYEKL. CDR3 coding DNA: TGCGCCAGCAGCCAACCCTGGAGGGACAGGACACAAGAGACCCAGTACTTC. Translation: CASSQPWRDRTQETQYF.